This T cell receptor beta chain derives from a study of CXCR3-negative and CXCR3-positive naive CD8 T cells. Whole-study results and caveats: Comparison of naive CXCR3-negative and CXCR3-positive cells revealed similar TRBV-TRBJ usage, while memory cells differed.

Germline CDR1 reads LGHDT; CDR2 reads YNNKEL (reference sequence). The length of the CDR3 is 16 residues. The TRB libraries of cDNA were built by UMI-labeled 5' RACE. Each CDR3 protein gets one entry in TCRdb, which reprocessed the 5' RACE reads and gives no DNA. Across 100,000 to 150,000 distinct CDR3 sequences, the top ten clones capture 0.25% to 0.35% of the sample. Points on this clonotype: The antigen is undetermined.

The chain joins TRBV3-1 to TRBJ1-1; TCRdb gives TRBD1 as the D gene, but with no DNA this cannot be confirmed. The clonotype originates from a human donor in good health. Some clones in this sample may be carry-over from other donors' samples. The source material was naive CXCR3- CD8+ T cells from blood. Stated subset: CD45RO-CCR7+CD27+CD95- naive CD8+ T cells lacking CXCR3 (TNR3-). CDR3 protein: CASSRFRDRGATEAFF.